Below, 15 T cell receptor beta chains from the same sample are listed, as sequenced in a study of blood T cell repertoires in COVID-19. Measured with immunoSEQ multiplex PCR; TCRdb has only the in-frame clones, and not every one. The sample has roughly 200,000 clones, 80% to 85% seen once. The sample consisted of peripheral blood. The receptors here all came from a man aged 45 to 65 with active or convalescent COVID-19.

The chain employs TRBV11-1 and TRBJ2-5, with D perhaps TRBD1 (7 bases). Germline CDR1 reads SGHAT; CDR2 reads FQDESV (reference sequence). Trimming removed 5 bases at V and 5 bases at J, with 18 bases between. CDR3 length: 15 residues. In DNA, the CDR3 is TGTGCCAGCAGCGTACGACAGGGAGGAGTGGAGACCCAGTACTTC. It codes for CASSVRQGGVETQYF.

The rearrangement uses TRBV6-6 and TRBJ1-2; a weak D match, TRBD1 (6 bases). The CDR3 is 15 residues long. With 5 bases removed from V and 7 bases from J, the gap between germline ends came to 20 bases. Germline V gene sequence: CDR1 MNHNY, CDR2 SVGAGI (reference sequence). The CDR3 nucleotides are TGTGCCAGCAGTCCCCACAGGGAGTTTGATTCTGGCTACACCTTC. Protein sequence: CASSPHREFDSGYTF.

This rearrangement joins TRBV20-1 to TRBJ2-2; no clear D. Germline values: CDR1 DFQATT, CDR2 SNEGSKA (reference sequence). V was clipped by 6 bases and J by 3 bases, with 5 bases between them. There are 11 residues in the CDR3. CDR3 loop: CSAADTGELFF. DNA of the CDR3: TGCAGTGCCGCGGACACCGGGGAGCTGTTTTTT.

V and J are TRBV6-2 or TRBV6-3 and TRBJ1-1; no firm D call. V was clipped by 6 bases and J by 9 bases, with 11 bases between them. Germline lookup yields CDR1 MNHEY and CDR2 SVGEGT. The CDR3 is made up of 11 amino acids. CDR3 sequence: CASSQAAKAFF. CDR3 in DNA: TGTGCCAGCAGCCAAGCCGCCAAAGCTTTCTTT.

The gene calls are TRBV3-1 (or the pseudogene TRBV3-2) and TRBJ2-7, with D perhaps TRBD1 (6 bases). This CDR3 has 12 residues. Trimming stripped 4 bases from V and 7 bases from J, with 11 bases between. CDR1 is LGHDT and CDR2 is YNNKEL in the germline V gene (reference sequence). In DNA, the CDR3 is TGTGCCAGCAGCCCGGGACATCGGGAGCAGTACTTC. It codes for CASSPGHREQYF.

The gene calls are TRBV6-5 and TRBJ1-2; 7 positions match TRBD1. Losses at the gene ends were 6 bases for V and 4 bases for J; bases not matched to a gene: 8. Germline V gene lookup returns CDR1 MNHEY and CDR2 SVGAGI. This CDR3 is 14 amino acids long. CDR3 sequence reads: CASSEGQLSYGYTF. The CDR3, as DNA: TGTGCCAGCAGCGAGGGACAGCTGAGCTATGGCTACACCTTC.

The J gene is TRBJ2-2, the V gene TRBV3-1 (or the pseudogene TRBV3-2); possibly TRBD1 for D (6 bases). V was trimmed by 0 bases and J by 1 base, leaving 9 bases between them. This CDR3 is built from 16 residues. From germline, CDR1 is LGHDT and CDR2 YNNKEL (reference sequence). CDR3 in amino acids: CASSQDRGQNTGELFF. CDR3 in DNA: TGTGCCAGCAGCCAAGACAGGGGCCAGAACACCGGGGAGCTGTTTTTT.

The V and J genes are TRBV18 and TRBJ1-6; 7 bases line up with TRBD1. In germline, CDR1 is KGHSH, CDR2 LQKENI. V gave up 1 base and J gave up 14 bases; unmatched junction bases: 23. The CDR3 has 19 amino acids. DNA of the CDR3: TGTGCCAGCTCACCACTGCCCCCGGGGGGGACAGTAGCTAATTTGGCCCTCCACTTT. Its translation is CASSPLPPGGTVANLALHF.

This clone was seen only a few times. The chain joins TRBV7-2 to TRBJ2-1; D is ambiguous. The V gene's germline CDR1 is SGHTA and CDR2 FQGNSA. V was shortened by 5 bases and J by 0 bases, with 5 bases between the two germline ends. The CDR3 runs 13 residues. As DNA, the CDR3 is TGTGCCAGCAGCCCGAGCTCCTACAATGAGCAGTTCTTC. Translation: CASSPSSYNEQFF.

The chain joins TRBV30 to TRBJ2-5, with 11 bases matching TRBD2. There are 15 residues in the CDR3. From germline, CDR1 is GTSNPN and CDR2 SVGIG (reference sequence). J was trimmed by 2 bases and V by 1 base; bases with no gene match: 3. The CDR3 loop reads CAWSERTSGQETQYF. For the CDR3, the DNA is TGTGCCTGGAGTGAGAGGACTAGCGGGCAAGAGACCCAGTACTTC.

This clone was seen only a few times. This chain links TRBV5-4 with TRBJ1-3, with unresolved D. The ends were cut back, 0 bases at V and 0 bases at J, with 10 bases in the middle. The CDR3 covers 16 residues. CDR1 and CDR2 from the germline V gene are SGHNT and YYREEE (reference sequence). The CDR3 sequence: CASSLAGFNSGNTIYF. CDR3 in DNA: TGTGCCAGCAGCTTGGCTGGCTTTAACTCTGGAAACACCATATATTTT.

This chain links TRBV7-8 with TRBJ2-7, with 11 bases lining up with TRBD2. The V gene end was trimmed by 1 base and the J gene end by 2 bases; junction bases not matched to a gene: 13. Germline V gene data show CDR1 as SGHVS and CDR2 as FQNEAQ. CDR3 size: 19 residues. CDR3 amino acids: CASSLGLAGGLMRAYEQYF. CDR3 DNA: TGTGCCAGCAGCTTAGGTCTAGCGGGGGGCCTGATGCGAGCCTACGAGCAGTACTTC.

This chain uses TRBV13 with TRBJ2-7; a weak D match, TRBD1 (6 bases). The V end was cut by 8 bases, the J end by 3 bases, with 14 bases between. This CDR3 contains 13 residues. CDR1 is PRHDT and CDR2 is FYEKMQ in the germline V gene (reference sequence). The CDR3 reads CASGPRDNYEQYF. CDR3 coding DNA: TGTGCCAGCGGTCCCAGGGACAACTACGAGCAGTACTTC.

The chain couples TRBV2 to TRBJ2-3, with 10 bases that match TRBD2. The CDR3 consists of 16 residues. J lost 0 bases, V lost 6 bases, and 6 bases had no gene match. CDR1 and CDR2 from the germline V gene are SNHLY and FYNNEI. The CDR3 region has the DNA TGTGCCAGCAGCGCCACTAGCGGGGCTAGCACAGATACGCAGTATTTT. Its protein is CASSATSGASTDTQYF.

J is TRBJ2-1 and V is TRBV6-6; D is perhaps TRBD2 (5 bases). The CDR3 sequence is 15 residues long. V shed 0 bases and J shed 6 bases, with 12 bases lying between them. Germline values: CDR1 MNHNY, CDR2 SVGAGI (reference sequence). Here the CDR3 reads CASSYSTDWVNEQFF. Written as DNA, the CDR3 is TGTGCCAGCAGTTACTCGACGGACTGGGTCAATGAGCAGTTCTTC.